These 17 T cell receptor beta chains originate from one sample sequenced in a study of T cells in Graves' hyperthyroidism and ophthalmopathy. Amplified TCR beta CDR3 regions derived from RNA transcripts. The HTBI primer set drove a first-round RT-PCR of the TCR CDR3. TCRdb reprocessed the multiplex PCR reads via MiXCR and lists one record per CDR3 protein. The table has hundreds of thousands of distinct CDR3 sequences, about 38% seen once. Sequenced: blood. Receptors originate from a young man with Graves' hyperthyroidism.

The chain combines TRBV5-1 with TRBJ1-6; no definite D call. Germline assignment: CDR1 SGHRS and CDR2 YFSETQ. This CDR3 spans 15 amino acids. V was pared by 0 bases and J by 7 bases, with 11 bases between. In nucleotides, the CDR3 is TGCGCCAGCAGCTTGGACCTAGGGAACAATTCACCCCTCCACTTT. Amino acids: CASSLDLGNNSPLHF.

The J gene is TRBJ2-7, the V gene TRBV9; 10 nucleotides align to TRBD1. There are 15 residues in the CDR3. CDR1 is SGDLS and CDR2 is YYNGEE in the germline V gene. Trimming took 4 bases from V and 6 from J; bases not matched to a gene: 10. The CDR3: CASSFRGGTGVEQYF. CDR3 DNA sequence: TGTGCCAGCAGCTTCCGTGGGGGGACAGGGGTCGAGCAGTACTTC.

Concerning this clonotype itself: The missing conserved phenylalanine or tryptophan at the end of this CDR3 makes a read error likely. V is TRBV6-1 and J is TRBJ1-1, with 7 bases lining up with TRBD1. The CDR3 spans 12 residues. Trimming took 8 bases from V and 3 from J; bases not matched to a gene: 3. Germline CDR1 reads MNHNS; CDR2 reads SASEGT. The CDR3, as DNA: TGTGCCAGCTCAGGGGGAGACACTGAAGCTTTCCCT. Translation: CASSGGDTEAFP.

Remarks on this clonotype: Just one base apart from a much larger clone, this may be a read error. The rearrangement joins TRBV25-1 to TRBJ2-5, with D hard to call. Per the germline V gene, CDR1 is MGHDK and CDR2 is SYGVNS. V lost 8 bases, J lost 4 bases, and 14 bases lay in between. This CDR3 is built from 13 residues. CDR3 nucleotides: TGTGCCAGCGGTCGGGCCGCCAGAGAGACCCAGTACTTC. It yields the protein CASGRAARETQYF.

The chain combines TRBV4-2 with TRBJ1-4; no firm D call. V gave up 0 bases and J gave up 2 bases, with 7 bases separating them. CDR1 is LGHNA, CDR2 YNFKEQ, per germline. This CDR3 has 15 amino acids. CDR3 region: CASSQDRQTNEKLFF. The CDR3 bases are TGTGCCAGCAGCCAAGATCGGCAGACTAATGAAAAACTGTTTTTT.

About this clonotype: A much larger clone lies one base from this, so it may be a read error. This chain uses TRBV20-1 with TRBJ1-2; D is unclear. This CDR3 is built from 10 residues. V gave up 6 bases and J gave up 8 bases, with 10 bases separating them. CDR1 DFQATT and CDR2 SNEGSKA come from the germline V gene (reference sequence). CDR3 sequence: CSARNSGYTF. CDR3 DNA sequence: TGCAGTGCCCGTAACTCGGGCTACACCTTC.

V is TRBV7-2 and J is TRBJ2-7, with TRBD2 matching 7 bases. Per germline, CDR1 SGHTA and CDR2 FQGNSA. There are 16 residues in the CDR3. Trimming at V came to 5 bases and at J to 2 bases, leaving 12 bases not matched to a gene. CDR3 sequence: CASSPRGSGAPYEQYF. As DNA, the CDR3 is TGTGCCAGCAGCCCCCGGGGGAGCGGGGCGCCCTACGAGCAGTACTTC.

This chain joins TRBV7-6 and TRBJ2-2; 7 bases are a match to TRBD2. Germline V gene sequence: CDR1 SGHVS, CDR2 FNYEAQ. This CDR3 spans 15 amino acids. The V gene end was trimmed by 5 bases and the J gene end by 4 bases; junction bases not matched to a gene: 7. CDR3 loop: CASSPRGSSTGELFF. The DNA of the CDR3 is TGTGCCAGCAGCCCCCGCGGGAGCAGCACCGGGGAGCTGTTTTTT.

This clonotype was counted between two and nine times. The chain joins TRBV7-6 to TRBJ2-7, with D unresolved. The CDR3 contains 15 residues. CDR1 is SGHVS, CDR2 FNYEAQ, per germline. V dropped 1 base and J dropped 2 bases, with 12 bases sitting between them. In DNA form, the CDR3 reads TGTGCCAGCAGCTTAGAAGCACAGACAACCTACGAGCAGTACTTC. Translation gives CASSLEAQTTYEQYF.

The V gene is TRBV20-1, the J gene TRBJ2-5, with D perhaps TRBD2 (6 bases). Trimming stripped 2 bases from V and 2 bases from J, with 18 bases between. CDR1 and CDR2 from the germline V gene are DFQATT and SNEGSKA (reference sequence). CDR3 length: 16 residues. CDR3 amino acids: CSARPKIRDSQETQYF. The DNA of the CDR3 is TGCAGTGCTAGACCCAAAATCCGGGACTCTCAAGAGACCCAGTACTTC.

This clonotype was detected only a few times. The J gene is TRBJ1-1, the V gene TRBV5-4; D uncertain. CDR1 is SGHNT and CDR2 is YYREEE in the germline V gene (reference sequence). The CDR3 is made up of 14 amino acids. V lost 0 bases to trimming and J lost 3 bases, with 9 bases between them. The CDR3 DNA reads TGTGCCAGCAGCTTGGACGGACGAGACACTGAAGCTTTCTTT. Its translation is CASSLDGRDTEAFF.

This chain uses TRBV6-2 or TRBV6-3 with TRBJ1-1, with 7 bases identical to TRBD1. Looked up from germline, CDR1 is MNHEY and CDR2 is SVGEGT. The CDR3 spans 14 residues. The J segment lost 5 bases and the V segment lost 5 bases, leaving 8 bases of the junction unmatched. The CDR3 is CASSQGQRWTEAFF. The CDR3, as DNA: TGTGCCAGCAGTCAGGGACAGAGGTGGACTGAAGCTTTCTTT.

Concerning this clonotype: A much more abundant neighbour one base away suggests this may be a read error. This chain joins TRBV20-1 and TRBJ2-7; tentative D call: TRBD1 (6 bases). Germline CDR1 DFQATT, CDR2 SNEGSKA (reference sequence). Trimming left V 6 bases short and J 1 base short, with 16 bases between. CDR3 size: 14 residues. As DNA, the CDR3 is TGCAGTGCGCTCCGGGACAAGGCGTCCTACGAGCAGTACTTC. Translating gives CSALRDKASYEQYF.

The CDR3 DNA sequence: TGTGCCAGCAGCCCGGTAGGCCTAAACGTGGAGACCCAGTACTTC. Its protein product is CASSPVGLNVETQYF. The rearrangement uses TRBV7-8 and TRBJ2-5; D is unresolved. Germline assignment: CDR1 SGHVS and CDR2 FQNEAQ. The CDR3 runs to 15 residues. V was clipped by 5 bases and J by 5 bases, with 18 bases between them.

Remarks on this clonotype: Mismatch with germline at one junction end may stem from a read error. The rearrangement joins TRBV9 to TRBJ2-7; D gene ambiguous. Looked up from germline, CDR1 is SGDLS and CDR2 is YYNGEE. The CDR3 contains 15 residues. This CDR3 is CASSVGVGVSYELYF. CDR3 DNA sequence: TGTGCCAGCAGCGTAGGGGTCGGAGTTTCCTACGAGCTGTACTTC. Based on the CDR3 plus reference TRBV9 and TRBJ2-7, the full variable domain is DSGVTQTPKHLITATGQRVTLRCSPRSGDLSVYWYQQSLDQGLQFLIQYYNGEERAKGNILERFSAQQFPDLHSELNLSSLELGDSALYFCASSVGVGVSYELYFGPGTRLTVT.

This clonotype occurred a few times. This chain joins TRBV5-1 and TRBJ2-7; 13 nucleotides align to TRBD2. V trimming: 4 bases; J trimming: 5 bases; junction bases outside the gene matches: 9. The length of the CDR3 is 16 residues. CDR1 is SGHRS, CDR2 YFSETQ, per germline. CDR3 protein: CASSQSRTSGSDEQYF. DNA of the CDR3: TGCGCCAGCAGCCAATCGAGGACTAGCGGGAGCGACGAGCAGTACTTC.

The chain has TRBV9 and TRBJ1-1; TRBD1 might be the D (5 bases). Germline loops: CDR1 SGDLS, CDR2 YYNGEE. Trimming stripped 3 bases from V and 1 base from J, with 13 bases between. This CDR3 contains 15 residues. For the CDR3, the DNA is TGTGCCAGCAGCGGGGCAGGGTCTTGGAACACTGAAGCTTTCTTT. Its protein product is CASSGAGSWNTEAFF.